Listed here are 19 T cell receptor beta chains from one sample, sequenced in a study of PD-L1 blockade in urothelial cancer (dated 2017 in TCRdb). The sample's time point, from its label and the paper: peripheral blood 6 weeks after treatment start. Libraries came from the immunoSEQ multiplex PCR assay. Here the immuneACCESS table is served through TCRdb, limited to in-frame sequences with V and J called. Missing clones are a known gap in these copies; in checked studies unresolved V genes cover under half, and the rest lacks a known reason. Counted in this sample were under 60,000 clones; about 90% of them appeared once. About 10% of the sample rests with the top ten. The sequencing here drew on PBMCs, taken around atezolizumab (anti-PD-L1) treatment. The receptors originated from a man aged 55 to 69 with urothelial cancer.

This chain uses TRBV10-3 with TRBJ2-6, with 9 bases matching TRBD1. Germline lookup yields CDR1 ENHRY and CDR2 SYGVKD. Trimming removed 2 bases from V and 2 bases from J; junction bases left unmatched: 7. This CDR3 has 18 residues. CDR3 DNA: TGTGCCATCAGTGAGAAATGGACAGGGGATCCTGGGGCCAACGTCCTGACTTTC. This sequence encodes CAISEKWTGDPGANVLTF.

This chain uses TRBV6-4 with TRBJ2-3, with 7 positions matching TRBD2. CDR1 and CDR2 (germline): MRHNA, SNTAGT. The CDR3 runs 15 residues. V was clipped by 4 bases and J by 0 bases; unmatched bases: 4. CDR3 sequence: CASSAGTTSTDTQYF. The CDR3 DNA is TGTGCCAGCAGTGCCGGGACTACAAGCACAGATACGCAGTATTTT.

The CDR3 coding sequence is TGTGCCAGCAGTGGCCCCAGGGGGAGGAATTCACCCCTCCACTTT. Its protein product is CASSGPRGRNSPLHF. The chain uses TRBV6-1 and TRBJ1-6; 7 bases align to TRBD1. From germline, CDR1 is MNHNS and CDR2 SASEGT. The CDR3 consists of 15 residues. V was clipped by 4 bases and J by 7 bases; unmatched bases: 7.

A word on this clone: Distinct nucleotide sequences in the sample also encode this CDR3. J is TRBJ2-3 and V is TRBV18, with D uncertain. The length of the CDR3 is 14 residues. Trimming pared 3 bases from V and 0 bases from J, leaving 7 bases between. Looked up from germline, CDR1 is KGHSH and CDR2 is LQKENI. The CDR3 sequence: CASSPAASTDTQYF. DNA of the CDR3: TGTGCCAGCTCACCGGCGGCCAGCACAGATACGCAGTATTTT.

This clone was detected only once. The chain employs TRBV30 and TRBJ2-6; D perhaps matches TRBD1 (5 bases). Trimming removed 6 bases at V and 0 bases at J, with 18 bases between. This CDR3 has 17 amino acids. Germline values: CDR1 GTSNPN, CDR2 SVGIG (reference sequence). This CDR3 is CACSKPDSNSGANVLTF. CDR3 coding DNA: TGTGCCTGCTCAAAGCCCGACAGCAACTCTGGGGCCAACGTCCTGACTTTC.

The chain recombines TRBV4-2 with TRBJ2-7; D gene uncertain. V lost 0 bases and J 3 bases, leaving 3 bases between the germline ends. This CDR3 contains 12 residues. Germline assignment: CDR1 LGHNA and CDR2 YNFKEQ. The CDR3 sequence: CASSQDNYEQYF. The DNA for the CDR3 is TGTGCCAGCAGCCAAGACAACTACGAGCAGTACTTC.

This chain connects TRBV5-1 to TRBJ2-7; 7 bases line up with TRBD1. This CDR3 is built from 13 residues. V lost 5 bases to trimming and J lost 1 base; unmatched junction nucleotides: 3. Germline CDR1 SGHRS, CDR2 YFSETQ. CDR3 DNA sequence: TGCGCCAGCAGACAGGGGAGATCCTACGAGCAGTACTTC. Translation: CASRQGRSYEQYF.

V is TRBV7-9 and J is TRBJ2-1; unclear D gene. The CDR3 contains 13 residues. CDR1 is SEHNR and CDR2 is FQNEAQ in the germline V gene (reference sequence). Deletions cut 5 bases from V and 2 bases from J, with 7 bases between. The CDR3 sequence is CASSPNTYNEQFF. DNA of the CDR3: TGTGCCAGCAGCCCCAACACCTACAATGAGCAGTTCTTC. Full variable domain (outside the CDR3, taken from reference TRBV7-9 and TRBJ2-1): DTGVSQNPRHKITKRGQNVTFRCDPISEHNRLYWYRQTLGQGPEFLTYFQNEAQLEKSRLLSDRFSAERPKGSFSTLEIQRTEQGDSAMYLCASSPNTYNEQFFGPGTRLTVL.

Only a few counts were recorded for this clone. The V call is TRBV15, the J call TRBJ1-5; 8 bases agree with TRBD1. The CDR3 consists of 15 residues. Germline V CDR1 and CDR2: LNHNV, YYDKDF (reference sequence). V was pared by 4 bases and J by 6 bases, with 8 bases of the junction left unmatched. This CDR3 reads CATSMDRAPGQPQHF. The DNA for the CDR3 is TGTGCCACCAGCATGGACAGGGCCCCAGGTCAGCCCCAGCATTTT.

This clone was observed a single time. The chain combines TRBV27 with TRBJ2-3; TRBD2 agrees at 8 bases. The CDR3 loop spans 16 amino acids. The germline V gene encodes CDR1 MNHEY and CDR2 SMNVEV (reference sequence). Trimming removed 5 bases from V and 0 bases from J; junction bases left unmatched: 7. The chain's CDR3 is CASSVSGATSTDTQYF. The CDR3 nucleotides read TGTGCCAGCAGTGTTAGCGGGGCGACTAGCACAGATACGCAGTATTTT.

Written as DNA, the CDR3 is TGTGCCAGCAGCAGGACTAGCGGGGGGACCTACAATGAGCAGTTCTTC. Translating gives CASSRTSGGTYNEQFF. The rearrangement joins TRBV7-3 to TRBJ2-1, with 14 bases aligning to TRBD2. Trimming took 5 bases from V and 2 from J; bases not matched to a gene: 2. The V gene's germline CDR1 is SGHTA and CDR2 FQGTGA. This CDR3 has 16 residues.

CDR3 DNA: TGTGCCAGCAGTTTAGTTAGCTCCTACGAGCAGTACTTC. It translates to CASSLVSSYEQYF. The chain recombines TRBV28 with TRBJ2-7, with D uncertain. The CDR3 has 13 amino acids. The V gene lost 2 bases and the J gene lost 0 bases, with 5 bases spanning the gap. Germline V gene sequence: CDR1 MDHEN, CDR2 SYDVKM.

This rearrangement joins TRBV5-6 to TRBJ2-2, with no clear D. Trimming took 4 bases from V and 3 from J, leaving 10 bases between them. CDR1 and CDR2 from the germline V gene are SGHDT and YYEEEE. The CDR3 consists of 14 residues. CDR3: CASSPLRDTGELFF. DNA of the CDR3: TGTGCCAGCAGCCCCCTTCGGGACACCGGGGAGCTGTTTTTT.

The gene calls are TRBV19 and TRBJ1-6; perhaps TRBD1 as D (5 bases). This CDR3 has 17 amino acids. V dropped 0 bases and J dropped 3 bases, with 12 bases sitting between them. CDR1 LNHDA and CDR2 SQIVND come from the germline V gene (reference sequence). The DNA of the CDR3 is TGTGCCAGTAGTATAGATGGCAGGGTTGGCTATAATTCACCCCTCCACTTT. Protein sequence: CASSIDGRVGYNSPLHF.

The chain links TRBV10-3 to TRBJ1-5; possibly TRBD1 for D (6 bases). The CDR3 is 14 residues long. V was pared by 8 bases and J by 2 bases, with 13 bases between. Germline-derived CDR1 and CDR2 are ENHRY and SYGVKD. The CDR3 DNA reads as TGTGCCATCCAATCAGGGGAACGCAATCAGCCCCAGCATTTT. Translated, it gives CAIQSGERNQPQHF.

The chain is built from TRBV6-5 and TRBJ2-7, with 7 bases matching TRBD1. Per the germline V gene, CDR1 is MNHEY and CDR2 is SVGAGI. The CDR3 covers 15 residues. After removal of 6 bases from V and 7 bases from J, the junction contained 15 bases not matched to a gene. CDR3 coding DNA: TGTGCCAGCAGAAAAGACAGGGTGGGGCTTAGGGAGCAGTACTTC. Translating gives CASRKDRVGLREQYF.

This rearrangement joins TRBV5-1 to TRBJ2-1, with 16 bases that match TRBD2. Germline values: CDR1 SGHRS, CDR2 YFSETQ. The CDR3 runs 17 residues. V dropped 4 bases and J dropped 8; count of bases not matched to a gene: 9. Here the CDR3 reads CASSVGTSGGVMYEQFF. CDR3 nucleotide sequence: TGCGCCAGCAGCGTCGGGACTAGCGGGGGGGTCATGTATGAGCAGTTCTTC.

Notes on this clone: Other DNA sequences in the sample encode the same CDR3. J is TRBJ1-1 and V is TRBV18, with D perhaps matching TRBD1 (6 bases). This CDR3 region has 14 residues. With 2 bases removed from V and 1 base from J, the gap between germline ends came to 8 bases. The germline V gene encodes CDR1 KGHSH and CDR2 LQKENI. The CDR3 region is CASSPSTGNTEAFF. The CDR3 DNA reads as TGTGCCAGCTCACCATCGACAGGGAACACTGAAGCTTTCTTT.

This rearrangement joins TRBV5-1 to TRBJ1-5; D not resolved. Trimming took off 4 bases at V and 7 bases at J, with 15 bases between the two ends. Germline CDR1 and CDR2: SGHRS and YFSETQ. The CDR3 loop spans 14 amino acids. The CDR3 loop is CASSLRQGGQPQHF. The DNA of the CDR3 is TGCGCCAGCAGCCTTAGACAAGGAGGACAGCCCCAGCATTTT.